These T cell receptor beta chains were read from a single sample in a study of T cell changes during pregnancy in multiple sclerosis. Method: immunoSEQ multiplex PCR; TCRdb's copy keeps in-frame clones and lacks some. Of about 57,000 clones in the sample, around 93% are singletons; the top ten hold about 3.7%. The sample here was peripheral blood, taken after pregnancy. These receptors came from a female donor in good health, enrolled as a control in a pregnancy study. CDR3s include the opening cysteine and the closing phenylalanine or tryptophan. The order of the fields is clone size, D gene, V gene, J gene, CDR3 protein, CDR3 DNA. D genes are given only for firm matches. Some rows have no size entry. The others give once, few or many, or a class for an expanded clone.

abundance: .; d_gene: .; v_gene: TRBV7-2; j_gene: TRBJ2-1; CDR3aa: CASSFGTADEQFF; CDR3nt: TGTGCCAGCAGCTTTGGGACTGCGGATGAGCAGTTCTTC
abundance: .; d_gene: .; v_gene: TRBV7-9; j_gene: TRBJ2-7; CDR3aa: CASSFVMSYEQYF; CDR3nt: TGTGCCAGCAGCTTTGTCATGTCCTACGAGCAGTACTTC
abundance: once; d_gene: .; v_gene: TRBV6-5; j_gene: TRBJ1-2; CDR3aa: CASRQGNYGYTF; CDR3nt: TGTGCCAGCAGGCAGGGTAACTATGGCTACACCTTC
abundance: .; d_gene: .; v_gene: TRBV6-5; j_gene: TRBJ1-1; CDR3aa: CASSPQGNTEAFF; CDR3nt: TGTGCCAGCAGTCCCCAGGGGAACACTGAAGCTTTCTTT
abundance: .; d_gene: TRBD2; v_gene: TRBV28; j_gene: TRBJ2-1; CDR3aa: CASGTVAGDDEQFF; CDR3nt: TGTGCCAGCGGGACTGTAGCGGGAGACGATGAGCAGTTCTTC
abundance: .; d_gene: TRBD2; v_gene: TRBV4-3; j_gene: TRBJ2-1; CDR3aa: CASSQETSGEQFF; CDR3nt: TGCGCCAGCAGCCAAGAAACTAGCGGGGAGCAGTTCTTC
abundance: .; d_gene: .; v_gene: TRBV5-1; j_gene: TRBJ2-7; CDR3aa: CASSKDFTTRQYF; CDR3nt: TGCGCCAGCAGCAAGGACTTTACTACGAGGCAGTACTTC
abundance: .; d_gene: .; v_gene: TRBV15; j_gene: TRBJ2-3; CDR3aa: CATSRDTTDTQYF; CDR3nt: TGTGCCACCAGCAGAGACACTACAGATACGCAGTATTTT
abundance: .; d_gene: TRBD1; v_gene: TRBV5-6; j_gene: TRBJ2-7; CDR3aa: CASSGTGGSDEQYF; CDR3nt: TGTGCCAGCAGCGGGACAGGGGGAAGTGACGAGCAGTACTTC
abundance: .; d_gene: .; v_gene: TRBV28; j_gene: TRBJ1-5; CDR3aa: CASSLTGYNQPQHF; CDR3nt: TGTGCCAGCAGTTTAACAGGGTACAATCAGCCCCAGCATTTT
abundance: .; d_gene: .; v_gene: TRBV5-1; j_gene: TRBJ2-2; CDR3aa: CASSLVEFDTGELFF; CDR3nt: TGCGCCAGCAGCTTGGTTGAGTTCGACACCGGGGAGCTGTTTTTT
abundance: .; d_gene: TRBD1; v_gene: TRBV28; j_gene: TRBJ1-5; CDR3aa: CASSLDRGLGNQPQHF; CDR3nt: TGTGCCAGCAGTTTAGACAGGGGGCTAGGCAATCAGCCCCAGCATTTT
abundance: .; d_gene: .; v_gene: TRBV5-1; j_gene: TRBJ2-7; CDR3aa: CASSLTQGGDEQYF; CDR3nt: TGCGCCAGCAGCTTGACCCAGGGCGGGGACGAGCAGTACTTC
abundance: .; d_gene: TRBD1; v_gene: TRBV6-6; j_gene: TRBJ1-5; CDR3aa: CASSPRTGSDQPQHF; CDR3nt: TGTGCCAGCAGCCCCCGGACAGGGTCGGATCAGCCCCAGCATTTT
abundance: .; d_gene: .; v_gene: TRBV27; j_gene: TRBJ1-6; CDR3aa: CASSLMADNSPLHF; CDR3nt: TGTGCCAGCAGCTTAATGGCGGATAATTCACCCCTCCACTTT
abundance: .; d_gene: .; v_gene: TRBV15; j_gene: TRBJ1-1; CDR3aa: CATSRYGGNTEAFF; CDR3nt: TGTGCCACCAGCAGGTACGGAGGGAACACTGAAGCTTTCTTT
abundance: .; d_gene: .; v_gene: TRBV5-6; j_gene: TRBJ1-1; CDR3aa: CASSLAGEAFF; CDR3nt: TGTGCCAGCAGCTTGGCGGGTGAAGCTTTCTTT
abundance: .; d_gene: TRBD1; v_gene: TRBV15; j_gene: TRBJ2-1; CDR3aa: CATSRSPGQGGGEQFF; CDR3nt: TGTGCCACCAGCAGATCGCCGGGACAGGGCGGGGGTGAGCAGTTCTTC
abundance: .; d_gene: .; v_gene: TRBV5-1; j_gene: TRBJ1-5; CDR3aa: CASSLDSLSNQPQHF; CDR3nt: TGCGCCAGCAGCTTGGATTCCCTTAGCAATCAGCCCCAGCATTTT
abundance: .; d_gene: .; v_gene: TRBV7-8; j_gene: TRBJ1-6; CDR3aa: CASSLARSGTRYNSPLHF; CDR3nt: TGTGCCAGCAGCTTAGCTAGGTCCGGGACACGCTATAATTCACCCCTCCACTTT
abundance: .; d_gene: .; v_gene: TRBV19; j_gene: TRBJ2-1; CDR3aa: CASSPQVGYNEQFF; CDR3nt: TGTGCCAGTAGCCCCCAGGTGGGCTACAATGAGCAGTTCTTC
abundance: .; d_gene: .; v_gene: TRBV9; j_gene: TRBJ2-5; CDR3aa: CASSEALQVGETQYF; CDR3nt: TGTGCCAGCAGCGAGGCCCTCCAGGTGGGCGAGACCCAGTACTTC
abundance: few; d_gene: .; v_gene: TRBV6-6; j_gene: TRBJ2-7; CDR3aa: CASTKGQGRDYEQYF; CDR3nt: TGTGCCAGCACGAAAGGGCAGGGGAGGGACTACGAGCAGTACTTC
abundance: .; d_gene: TRBD1; v_gene: TRBV6-1; j_gene: TRBJ2-5; CDR3aa: CASSDSDRGMRETQYF; CDR3nt: TGTGCCAGCAGTGATTCCGACAGGGGGATGCGGGAGACCCAGTACTTC
abundance: .; d_gene: TRBD2; v_gene: TRBV13; j_gene: TRBJ2-1; CDR3aa: CASSRRTSGRETYNEQFF; CDR3nt: TGTGCCAGCAGCCGTCGGACTAGCGGGAGGGAAACCTACAATGAGCAGTTCTTC
abundance: .; d_gene: TRBD1; v_gene: TRBV14; j_gene: TRBJ1-6; CDR3aa: CASSHTGVYNSPLHF; CDR3nt: TGTGCCAGCAGCCATACAGGGGTCTATAATTCACCCCTCCACTTT
abundance: .; d_gene: .; v_gene: TRBV30; j_gene: TRBJ1-1; CDR3aa: CAWIGRFMNTEAFF; CDR3nt: TGTGCCTGGATAGGCAGGTTCATGAACACTGAAGCTTTCTTT
abundance: .; d_gene: TRBD1; v_gene: TRBV5-5; j_gene: TRBJ2-5; CDR3aa: CASSWGTGGLETQYF; CDR3nt: TGTGCCAGCAGCTGGGGGACAGGGGGATTAGAGACCCAGTACTTC
abundance: .; d_gene: TRBD2; v_gene: TRBV6-6; j_gene: TRBJ2-2; CDR3aa: CASTGGNTGELFF; CDR3nt: TGTGCCAGCACCGGGGGGAACACCGGGGAGCTATTTTTT
abundance: .; d_gene: .; v_gene: TRBV12-5; j_gene: TRBJ2-3; CDR3aa: CASGPNTDTQYF; CDR3nt: TGTGCTAGTGGTCCAAATACAGATACGCAGTATTTT
abundance: .; d_gene: .; v_gene: TRBV7-9; j_gene: TRBJ1-2; CDR3aa: CASSSLDYGYTF; CDR3nt: TGTGCCAGCAGCTCCCTCGACTATGGCTACACCTTC
abundance: .; d_gene: TRBD2; v_gene: TRBV11-2; j_gene: TRBJ2-1; CDR3aa: CASSTSYGGGYYSYNEQFF; CDR3nt: TGTGCCAGCAGCACCTCTTATGGCGGGGGGTACTACTCCTACAATGAGCAGTTCTTC
abundance: .; d_gene: TRBD2; v_gene: TRBV7-3; j_gene: TRBJ2-5; CDR3aa: CASSLTGRANRETQYF; CDR3nt: TGTGCCAGCAGCTTAACGGGGAGGGCGAATAGAGAGACCCAGTACTTC
abundance: .; d_gene: TRBD1; v_gene: TRBV6-5; j_gene: TRBJ1-2; CDR3aa: CASSYSTGGYGYTF; CDR3nt: TGTGCCAGCAGTTACTCGACAGGGGGCTATGGCTACACCTTC
abundance: .; d_gene: TRBD1; v_gene: TRBV2; j_gene: TRBJ2-1; CDR3aa: CASRGDRREQFF; CDR3nt: TGTGCCAGCAGGGGGGACAGGCGTGAGCAGTTCTTC
abundance: .; d_gene: TRBD2; v_gene: TRBV7-2; j_gene: TRBJ2-7; CDR3aa: CASSIAGPTYEQYF; CDR3nt: TGTGCCAGCAGCATAGCGGGGCCAACCTACGAGCAGTACTTC
abundance: .; d_gene: .; v_gene: TRBV9; j_gene: TRBJ2-2; CDR3aa: CASSGYGSNTGELFF; CDR3nt: TGTGCCAGCAGTGGGTACGGGAGTAACACCGGGGAGCTGTTTTTT
abundance: .; d_gene: .; v_gene: TRBV2; j_gene: TRBJ2-3; CDR3aa: CASSSATGGGGAGSDTQYF; CDR3nt: TGTGCCAGCAGTTCCGCGACAGGGGGCGGGGGGGCCGGGTCAGATACGCAGTATTTT
abundance: .; d_gene: .; v_gene: TRBV5-1; j_gene: TRBJ2-6; CDR3aa: CASSSRQSSGANVLTF; CDR3nt: TGCGCCAGCAGCTCCCGACAGAGCTCTGGGGCCAACGTCCTGACTTTC
abundance: .; d_gene: TRBD2; v_gene: TRBV11-1; j_gene: TRBJ2-2; CDR3aa: CASSLGGGGARELFF; CDR3nt: TGTGCCAGCAGCTTAGGTGGCGGGGGGGCCCGGGAGCTGTTTTTT
abundance: .; d_gene: TRBD1; v_gene: TRBV19; j_gene: TRBJ1-4; CDR3aa: CASSMARQGDNEKLFF; CDR3nt: TGTGCCAGTAGTATGGCTCGACAGGGGGATAATGAAAAACTGTTTTTT
abundance: .; d_gene: .; v_gene: TRBV18; j_gene: TRBJ1-4; CDR3aa: CASSQEGPSPSTNEKLFF; CDR3nt: TGTGCCAGCTCACAGGAGGGGCCGAGCCCCTCAACTAATGAAAAACTGTTTTTT
abundance: .; d_gene: .; v_gene: TRBV5-5; j_gene: TRBJ1-4; CDR3aa: CASSLATTATNEKLFF; CDR3nt: TGTGCCAGCAGCTTGGCCACGACAGCAACTAATGAAAAACTGTTTTTT
abundance: once; d_gene: .; v_gene: TRBV6-1; j_gene: TRBJ1-2; CDR3aa: CASSTTGSHYGYTF; CDR3nt: TGTGCCAGCAGCACTACAGGGTCACACTATGGCTACACCTTC
abundance: .; d_gene: .; v_gene: TRBV18; j_gene: TRBJ2-5; CDR3aa: CASSHRGTADVTQYF; CDR3nt: TGTGCCAGCTCACATCGGGGGACAGCAGACGTGACCCAGTACTTC
abundance: .; d_gene: .; v_gene: TRBV5-6; j_gene: TRBJ1-2; CDR3aa: CASSYRDGYTF; CDR3nt: TGTGCCAGCAGCTACAGGGATGGCTACACCTTC
abundance: .; d_gene: .; v_gene: TRBV2; j_gene: TRBJ1-5; CDR3aa: CASSEMGANQPQHF; CDR3nt: TGTGCCAGCAGTGAGATGGGCGCCAATCAGCCCCAGCATTTT
abundance: .; d_gene: .; v_gene: TRBV28; j_gene: TRBJ1-1; CDR3aa: CASSFAGLNTEAFF; CDR3nt: TGTGCCAGCAGTTTTGCAGGTTTGAACACTGAAGCTTTCTTT
abundance: once; d_gene: TRBD1; v_gene: TRBV7-9; j_gene: TRBJ2-7; CDR3aa: CASSLAGTGGTEQYF; CDR3nt: TGTGCCAGCAGTTTGGCCGGGACAGGGGGCACCGAGCAGTACTTC
abundance: .; d_gene: .; v_gene: TRBV6-5; j_gene: TRBJ2-4; CDR3aa: CASSYQGSLAKNIQYF; CDR3nt: TGTGCCAGCAGTTACCAGGGGTCTCTAGCCAAAAACATTCAGTACTTC
abundance: .; d_gene: .; v_gene: TRBV6-5; j_gene: TRBJ1-1; CDR3aa: CASSPRVRNTEAFF; CDR3nt: TGTGCCAGCAGCCCCAGGGTGAGGAACACTGAAGCTTTCTTT
abundance: once; d_gene: .; v_gene: TRBV7-2; j_gene: TRBJ1-6; CDR3aa: CASSPEADSYYNSPLHF; CDR3nt: TGTGCCAGCAGCCCCGAGGCGGATTCCTACTATAATTCACCCCTCCACTTT